The rows below give T cell receptor beta chains drawn from one sample of a study of CD8 T cells in Susac syndrome. One entry per CDR3 protein results from TCRdb running MiXCR on the immunoSEQ multiplex PCR reads. This sample has around 170,000 distinct CDR3 sequences; 95% occur once, and the top ten carry approximately 0.16%. The sample was CD8+ T cells from PBMCs. The origin of the receptors is a human donor with Susac syndrome. Each CDR3 is given with its conserved first and last residue. Each record gives: J gene, CDR3 length, V gene, CDR3 protein.

>TRBJ2-7|15|TRBV7-2
CASSRGLAGNYEQYF
>TRBJ2-1|16|TRBV9
CASSVGASGLHNEQFF
>TRBJ2-1|17|TRBV7-2
CASSPPTWDEDYNEQFF
>TRBJ1-1|9|TRBV20-1
CSAPEEAFF
>TRBJ1-2|11|TRBV30
CAWSDGYGYTF
>TRBJ2-1|17|TRBV25-1
CASSDPLAGGPYNEQFF
>TRBJ2-7|15|TRBV4-2
CASSQDRAGGYEQYF
>TRBJ2-3|14|TRBV29-1
CSVLLAEYTDTQYF
>TRBJ2-4|12|TRBV19
CASSKPDRTQYF
>TRBJ1-5|18|TRBV5-6
CASSLNTGTPDSNQPQHF
>TRBJ2-3|15|TRBV20-1
CSATWLAGGTDTQYF
>TRBJ2-1|15|TRBV6-1
CASSTDVAPEDEQFF
>TRBJ2-7|15|TRBV2
CASSEASGVNYEQYF
>TRBJ2-1|16|TRBV4-1
CASSHPLAGRGNEQFF
>TRBJ2-1|13|TRBV29-1
CSVSGLQNNEQFF
>TRBJ2-7|14|TRBV5-1
CASRGTGSSYEQYF
>TRBJ1-5|14|TRBV28
CASSPVILDQPQHF
>TRBJ2-3|15|TRBV20-1
CSAERTSAPADTQYF
>TRBJ2-7|15|TRBV7-6
CASSLAGGETYEQYF
>TRBJ2-3|15|TRBV5-1
CASSLDGGGTDTQYF
>TRBJ2-1|18|TRBV7-2
CASSLVVHWEVEYNEQFF
>TRBJ1-2|14|TRBV6-6
CASTRTGRTYGYTF
>TRBJ2-3|15|TRBV9
CASRETSGSTDTQYF
>TRBJ2-5|16|TRBV3-1
CASSTHMGPAEETQYF
>TRBJ2-1|15|TRBV30
CAWSVAGGSYNEQFF
>TRBJ2-7|14|TRBV4-1
CASSQGQGLGEQYF
>TRBJ2-7|13|TRBV20-1
CSARGPRGDGQYF
>TRBJ2-3|15|TRBV9
CASSDRQNTGGSQYF
>TRBJ2-1|13|TRBV9
CASSVGDGGAKFF
>TRBJ1-1|12|TRBV19
CASFVNRGRVFF
>TRBJ1-1|14|TRBV12-3/TRBV12-4
CASSLARQRTEAFF
>TRBJ1-4|15|TRBV6-5
CASSPEVATNEKLFF
>TRBJ2-5|15|TRBV5-6
CASSKGQGSPETQYF
>TRBJ1-1|18|TRBV20-1
CSARDERKGSVGNTEAFF
>TRBJ1-1|12|TRBV7-8
CASSLGDLEAFF
>TRBJ2-5|18|TRBV3-1
CASSQAPRQGAYQETQYF
>TRBJ1-5|15|TRBV10-2
CASSEELNGNQPQHF
>TRBJ1-4|14|TRBV4-1
CASSQGVVREKLFF
>TRBJ2-7|15|TRBV5-1
CASSPVEQGGGEQYF
>TRBJ2-7|14|TRBV6-5
CASRQGAYPYEQYF
>TRBJ2-7|11|TRBV13
CASSNLYEQYF
>TRBJ2-1|12|TRBV20-1
CSARECRNEQFF
>TRBJ2-5|12|TRBV29-1
CSIRPVRETQYF
>TRBJ2-7|14|TRBV2
CACFYERSSYEQYF
>TRBJ2-7|16|TRBV4-2
CASSSSTGASSYEQYF
>TRBJ2-7|13|TRBV30
CAWSVAYSYEQYF
>TRBJ2-7|15|TRBV15
CATKPGDRESYEQYF
>TRBJ1-2|12|TRBV14
CASSLDVGLRTF
>TRBJ2-1|15|TRBV12-3/TRBV12-4
CASSVKLISYNEQFF
>TRBJ2-5|20|TRBV3-1
CASSQGQAGVQDTYQETQYF
>TRBJ2-1|14|TRBV24-1
CATSASGPYNEQFF
>TRBJ2-1|16|TRBV5-8
CASSSGTSGLYNEQFF
>TRBJ2-3|13|TRBV19
CASSLGQPRTQYF
>TRBJ1-1|12|TRBV7-9
CASSLIPSEAFF
>TRBJ2-1|16|TRBV5-1
CASSLGGGVSYNEQFF